This passage covers 4 T cell receptor beta chains from one sample sequenced in a study of blood T cell repertoires in COVID-19. Sequencing was performed with immunoSEQ multiplex PCR; in TCRdb, only in-frame clones are kept and a portion is missing. The repertoire includes 200,000 to 300,000 clones, around nine tenths of them detected once, and over 1.5% sits in the top ten. The sequencing sample was made of peripheral blood. The receptor set was obtained from a man under 40 with active or convalescent COVID-19.

This sequence joins TRBV5-1 and TRBJ1-4, with a possible D match to TRBD1 (5 bases). V lost 0 bases, J lost 7 bases, and 16 bases lay in between. Germline assignment: CDR1 SGHRS and CDR2 YFSETQ. The CDR3 runs 16 residues. CDR3 loop: CASSLVIGGLVEKLFF. The CDR3, as DNA: TGCGCCAGCAGCTTGGTGATTGGGGGACTGGTTGAAAAACTGTTTTTT.

The chain recombines TRBV12-3 or TRBV12-4 with TRBJ1-1; possibly TRBD1 for D (5 bases). The CDR3 length is 13 residues. The ends were cut back, 1 base at V and 7 bases at J, with 10 bases in the middle. CDR3: CASSLVQGREAFF. DNA for the CDR3: TGTGCCAGCAGTTTAGTTCAGGGCCGTGAAGCTTTCTTT.

The chain recombines TRBV5-5 with TRBJ1-2; 7 positions agree with TRBD1. The CDR3 extends over 15 amino acids. Germline lookup yields CDR1 SGHKS and CDR2 YYEKEE (reference sequence). Unmatched junction bases numbered 8, after V lost 3 bases and J lost 3 bases. The CDR3 protein is CASSSLNTGDYGYTF. The CDR3 bases are TGTGCCAGCAGCTCACTCAATACAGGGGACTATGGCTACACCTTC.

The gene calls are TRBV7-6 and TRBJ2-1; D possibly corresponds to TRBD2 (5 bases). Germline CDR1 and CDR2: SGHVS and FNYEAQ. The CDR3 runs to 15 residues. V was cut by 3 bases and J by 2 bases, with 11 bases left in between. The CDR3 reads CASSLSPGTYNEQFF. The CDR3 DNA reads TGTGCCAGCAGCTTGTCCCCCGGGACCTACAATGAGCAGTTCTTC.